Sequencing of this T cell receptor beta chain was carried out in a study of cytomegalovirus exposure and HLA in healthy donors. Regarding the study as a whole: Researchers catalogued 150 or so TCR beta chains as cytomegalovirus-associated. Researchers reported that a few CMV-associated chains were confirmed in vitro as CMV antigen-specific. A subsequent analysis found that TCR clusters from the first cohort also tended to co-occur in the 120 or so validation repertoires, with about 94% of cluster scores above 0.

TCRdb keeps only in-frame clones here, not all; method: immunoSEQ multiplex PCR. Among a few hundred thousand clones listed, 90% were seen once. V was pared by 2 bases and J by 3 bases, with 0 bases of the junction left unmatched. From germline, CDR1 is MNHEY and CDR2 SMNVEV (reference sequence). The length of the CDR3 is 13 residues. With respect to this clone: Antigen unknown.

The chain recombines TRBV27 with TRBJ1-2; TRBD1 matches 7 bases. The specimen sequenced was PBMCs. The receptor was derived from a young woman in good health and CMV-seronegative. In nucleotides, the CDR3 is TGTGCCAGCAGTTTAACAGGGGACTATGGCTACACCTTC. Protein product: CASSLTGDYGYTF.